These 6 T cell receptor beta chains originate from one sample sequenced in a study of cytomegalovirus exposure and HLA in healthy donors. Here immunoSEQ multiplex PCR was the method, and the copy in TCRdb shows in-frame clones only, minus some. This sample has tens of thousands of clones; 88% occur once, and the top ten carry 6% to 8%. The sample taken for sequencing was PBMCs. The receptors derive from a woman aged 25 to 39 in good health and CMV-seronegative.

The chain carries TRBV7-2 and TRBJ2-3; D is undetermined. Trimming removed 5 bases from V and 6 bases from J, with 6 bases in between. CDR1 and CDR2 (germline): SGHTA, FQGNSA. This CDR3 is built from 11 residues. CDR3 loop: CASSPFDTQYF. The DNA for the CDR3 is TGTGCCAGCAGCCCGTTCGATACGCAGTATTTT.

This sequence joins TRBV9 and TRBJ2-2, with a possible D match to TRBD2 (5 bases). V lost 0 bases and J 3 bases, leaving 9 bases between the germline ends. The CDR3 has 15 amino acids. In germline, CDR1 is SGDLS, CDR2 YYNGEE. The CDR3 DNA sequence: TGTGCCAGCAGCGTAGCCAGCGGAGACACCGGGGAGCTGTTTTTT. Protein sequence: CASSVASGDTGELFF.

The chain uses TRBV27 and TRBJ2-3; D is possibly TRBD1 (6 bases). Germline assignment: CDR1 MNHEY and CDR2 SMNVEV (reference sequence). The CDR3 covers 14 residues. Trimming stripped 3 bases from V and 8 bases from J, with 15 bases between. Here the CDR3 reads CASSLDKLRGTQYF. The CDR3 DNA reads TGTGCCAGCAGTTTGGATAAGCTCAGGGGTACGCAGTATTTT.

CDR3 DNA sequence: TGTGCCACCTCCTGGAGCGGGAGATACAATGAGCAGTTCTTC. Translated: CATSWSGRYNEQFF. The gene calls are TRBV28 and TRBJ2-1, with 8 bases identical to TRBD2. CDR1 MDHEN and CDR2 SYDVKM come from the germline V gene. V dropped 10 bases and J dropped 4; count of bases not matched to a gene: 9. This CDR3 region has 14 residues.

This CDR3 is CSVPGGSPDTQYF. The CDR3 region has the DNA TGCAGCGTCCCAGGCGGGAGCCCAGATACGCAGTATTTT. The chain recombines TRBV29-1 with TRBJ2-3, with 7 bases identical to TRBD2. The CDR3 consists of 13 residues. Per the germline V gene, CDR1 is SQVTM and CDR2 is ANQGSEA. The ends lost 6 bases at V and 4 bases at J; junction bases unmatched: 7.

The rearrangement uses TRBV6-5 and TRBJ2-1; a weak D match, TRBD2 (6 bases). V lost 5 bases and J 7 bases, leaving 15 bases between the germline ends. CDR1 and CDR2 from the germline V gene are MNHEY and SVGAGI. This CDR3 comprises 14 residues. The CDR3 bases are TGTGCCAGCAGTGTTCCGGGAGTCTGGAATGAGCAGTTCTTC. It codes for CASSVPGVWNEQFF.